The clone carrying this T cell receptor beta chain has more than one count but fewer than ten. These data belong to a study of blood T cell repertoires in COVID-19. Looking at the study overall: The samples span acute and convalescent COVID-19 from the United States, Italy and Spain.

The CDR3 has 13 residues. V shed 2 bases, J shed 8 bases, and the junction held 4 bases outside the gene matches. Germline lookup yields CDR1 SGHRS and CDR2 YFSETQ. Profiling relied on immunoSEQ multiplex PCR, and the TCRdb table lists in-frame clones only, not all of them. The sample lists 95,000 to 150,000 clones, about 79% seen once, with approximately 2.5% in the top ten. This TCR derives from a man between 70 and 80 years old with acute or convalescent COVID-19. The V gene is TRBV5-1, the J gene TRBJ1-1; 9 bases align to TRBD1. Specimen: peripheral blood. CDR3 nucleotides: TGCGCCAGCAGCTTAGGACAGGGGCGCGAAGCTTTCTTT. Encoded protein: CASSLGQGREAFF.